The 28 T cell receptor beta chains below all came from one sample that was sequenced in a study of PD-L1 blockade in urothelial cancer. TCRdb keeps only in-frame clones here, not all; method: immunoSEQ multiplex PCR. The profile shows 20,000 to 30,000 clones, 75% to 90% of them singletons. Sample: PBMCs, taken around atezolizumab (anti-PD-L1) treatment. The receptor set was obtained from a man in his sixties with urothelial cancer.

The J gene is TRBJ2-3, the V gene TRBV7-9, with D perhaps matching TRBD1 (6 bases). From germline, CDR1 is SEHNR and CDR2 FQNEAQ (reference sequence). V shed 5 bases and J shed 8 bases, with 20 bases lying between them. This CDR3 region has 15 residues. The CDR3 coding sequence is TGTGCCAGCAGCGAAATCCGTTCAGGGGAAGCTACGCAGTATTTT. Its protein product is CASSEIRSGEATQYF. The full variable domain, rest sourced from reference TRBV7-9 and TRBJ2-3, is DTGVSQNPRHKITKRGQNVTFRCDPISEHNRLYWYRQTLGQGPEFLTYFQNEAQLEKSRLLSDRFSAERPKGSFSTLEIQRTEQGDSAMYLCASSEIRSGEATQYFGPGTRLTVL.

This clone was seen once. The chain employs TRBV7-8 and TRBJ1-1, with D hard to call. There are 15 residues in the CDR3. Germline lookup yields CDR1 SGHVS and CDR2 FQNEAQ. V lost 2 bases, J lost 0 bases, and 10 bases lay in between. The CDR3 loop is CASSLSDGLNTEAFF. Written as DNA, the CDR3 is TGTGCCAGCAGCTTAAGCGACGGCTTGAACACTGAAGCTTTCTTT.

The rearrangement joins TRBV7-6 to TRBJ1-1; D remains unclear. This CDR3 comprises 14 residues. V lost 6 bases, J lost 2 bases, and 13 bases lay in between. Germline CDR1 and CDR2: SGHVS and FNYEAQ. CDR3 sequence (DNA): TGTGCCAGCAGGGTGCTAGGACTCAACACTGAAGCTTTCTTT. Protein sequence: CASRVLGLNTEAFF.

The rearrangement uses TRBV14 and TRBJ2-2, with TRBD1 as a possible D gene (6 bases). The CDR3 runs 17 residues. Trimming shortened V by 1 base and J by 10 bases, and 22 bases separated the two germline ends. Germline assignment: CDR1 SGHDN and CDR2 FVKESK. In DNA, the CDR3 is TGTGCCAGCAGCCAAGCCCGTCCCGGGACACGACCCGCGGAGCTGTTTTTT. It translates to CASSQARPGTRPAELFF.

The rearrangement uses TRBV4-2 and TRBJ2-1; TRBD2 agrees at 11 bases. V trimming: 3 bases; J trimming: 3 bases; junction bases outside the gene matches: 4. CDR3 size: 16 residues. CDR1 is LGHNA and CDR2 is YNFKEQ in the germline V gene. The CDR3 nucleotides read TGTGCCAGCAGCCAGGATACTAGCGGGAGCTACAATGAGCAGTTCTTC. Translated, it gives CASSQDTSGSYNEQFF.

This clone was recorded a few times. The genes are TRBV19 and TRBJ2-1; 9 bases line up with TRBD1. Germline values: CDR1 LNHDA, CDR2 SQIVND (reference sequence). The CDR3 has 17 residues. Trimming cost V 7 bases and J 4 bases; bases outside gene matches: 14. The CDR3 DNA sequence: TGTGCCAGTACTCAAACCGGGACAGGGAACAGATACAATGAGCAGTTCTTC. Amino acids: CASTQTGTGNRYNEQFF.

This clone occurred once. The chain has TRBV10-2 and TRBJ2-5, with D perhaps being TRBD1 or TRBD2 (6 bases each). The V gene's germline CDR1 is WSHSY and CDR2 SAAADI. V dropped 6 bases and J dropped 0 bases, with 11 bases sitting between them. There are 14 residues in the CDR3. The CDR3 spells CASREGHYQETQYF. CDR3 nucleotide sequence: TGCGCCAGCAGGGAGGGACACTACCAAGAGACCCAGTACTTC.

This clone was seen a single time. The rearrangement links TRBV19 to TRBJ1-1; D is unresolved. CDR1 is LNHDA and CDR2 is SQIVND in the germline V gene (reference sequence). The CDR3 extends over 15 amino acids. Trimming pared 3 bases from V and 1 base from J, leaving 12 bases between. This chain's CDR3 is CASSIDGRPNTEAFF. The DNA for the CDR3 is TGTGCCAGTAGTATCGATGGGAGGCCGAACACTGAAGCTTTCTTT.

V and J are TRBV15 and TRBJ1-6, with unresolved D. Germline V lookup: CDR1 LNHNV, CDR2 YYDKDF (reference sequence). This CDR3 has 11 amino acids. The ends were cut back, 5 bases at V and 16 bases at J, with 12 bases in the middle. Written as DNA, the CDR3 is TGTGCCACCAGCGACCGACAAGAGCTCCACTTT. It yields the protein CATSDRQELHF.

This chain uses TRBV7-2 with TRBJ2-1; 9 bases are shared with TRBD1. The germline CDR1 and CDR2 sequences are SGHTA and FQGNSA. The CDR3 consists of 16 residues. V dropped 4 bases and J dropped 2; count of bases not matched to a gene: 6. CDR3 amino acids: CASSSLGDRAYNEQFF. For the CDR3, the DNA is TGTGCCAGCAGCTCATTGGGGGACAGGGCCTACAATGAGCAGTTCTTC.

This clone was recorded only once. The CDR3 DNA is TGTGCCAGCACACTAGCGGGAGGCATCAATGAGCAGTTCTTC. Translating it yields CASTLAGGINEQFF. The chain recombines TRBV2 with TRBJ2-1, with TRBD2 matching 12 bases. V was pared by 7 bases and J by 6 bases, with 4 bases of the junction left unmatched. Germline assignment: CDR1 SNHLY and CDR2 FYNNEI. CDR3 length: 14 residues. Combining the CDR3 with reference TRBV2 and TRBJ2-1 gives the whole variable domain EPEVTQTPSHQVTQMGQEVILRCVPISNHLYFYWYRQILGQKVEFLVSFYNNEISEKSEIFDDQFSVERPDGSNFTLKIRSTKLEDSAMYFCASTLAGGINEQFFGPGTRLTVL.

This clone was found once. The J gene is TRBJ1-2, the V gene TRBV27; weak D call: TRBD1 (6 bases). CDR1 and CDR2 (germline): MNHEY, SMNVEV (reference sequence). Trimming left V 3 bases short and J 8 bases short, with 22 bases between. The CDR3 runs to 16 residues. CDR3 bases: TGTGCCAGCAGTTTCAGGAGGACAGTTGATGCAGGCGGCTACACCTTC. Its protein product is CASSFRRTVDAGGYTF.

This chain uses TRBV2 with TRBJ1-5; D not resolved. Germline-derived CDR1 and CDR2 are SNHLY and FYNNEI. The CDR3 sequence is 14 residues long. V lost 7 bases and J 0 bases, leaving 10 bases between the germline ends. CDR3 residues: CASTEQDSNQPQHF. In DNA, the CDR3 is TGTGCCAGCACTGAGCAGGATAGCAATCAGCCCCAGCATTTT.

This chain connects TRBV10-2 to TRBJ2-7; no reliable D call. Germline CDR1 is WSHSY and CDR2 is SAAADI. The V end lost 1 base, the J end lost 4 bases, and 11 bases lay between the germline ends. The CDR3 sequence is 14 residues long. The CDR3 region is CASSEFAITYEQYF. The CDR3 nucleotides read TGCGCCAGCAGTGAGTTTGCCATTACTTACGAGCAGTACTTC.

The sample holds one count of this clone. The chain links TRBV9 to TRBJ1-1; 7 bases map to TRBD1. The germline V gene has CDR1 SGDLS and CDR2 YYNGEE. The CDR3 covers 15 residues. The V segment lost 3 bases and the J segment 1 base; nucleotides outside the gene matches: 6. CDR3 in DNA: TGTGCCAGCAGCGCCAGACAGGGCCCGAACACTGAAGCTTTCTTT. Translation gives CASSARQGPNTEAFF.

The J gene is TRBJ1-1, the V gene TRBV30; 7 nucleotides agree with TRBD1. The ends lost 0 bases at V and 7 bases at J; junction bases unmatched: 2. The CDR3 covers 12 residues. CDR1 GTSNPN and CDR2 SVGIG come from the germline V gene (reference sequence). CDR3 residues: CAWSVGGGEAFF. CDR3 bases: TGTGCCTGGAGTGTAGGGGGCGGTGAAGCTTTCTTT.

The chain employs TRBV29-1 and TRBJ1-1, with a weak D call TRBD1 (6 bases). Germline assignment: CDR1 SQVTM and CDR2 ANQGSEA. V lost 8 bases and J lost 5, with 18 bases in between. The CDR3 is made up of 13 amino acids. DNA for the CDR3: TGCAGCTCCAAGGGAGGGGGAGGAACTGAAGCTTTCTTT. Amino acids: CSSKGGGGTEAFF.

The chain combines TRBV7-2 with TRBJ1-1; no clear D gene. The CDR3 runs 14 residues. Germline assignment: CDR1 SGHTA and CDR2 FQGNSA. Trimming stripped 5 bases from V and 1 base from J, with 11 bases between. This chain's CDR3 is CASSLRRGNTEAFF. As DNA, the CDR3 is TGTGCCAGCAGCCTACGACGGGGGAACACTGAAGCTTTCTTT.

This clone appeared a few times. The chain couples TRBV5-1 to TRBJ2-1, with 9 bases identical to TRBD2. Unmatched junction bases numbered 3, after V lost 2 bases and J lost 0 bases. CDR3 size: 16 residues. The germline gives CDR1 SGHRS, CDR2 YFSETQ. The CDR3 coding sequence is TGCGCCAGCAGCTTCCTAGCGGGGAGCTCCTACAATGAGCAGTTCTTC. This encodes CASSFLAGSSYNEQFF.

The CDR3 region is CASSFWGEGYGYTF. Written as DNA, the CDR3 is TGTGCCAGCAGTTTCTGGGGAGAAGGGTATGGCTACACCTTC. The V call is TRBV27, the J call TRBJ1-2, with no clear D. Trimming shortened V by 3 bases and J by 5 bases, and 13 bases separated the two germline ends. This CDR3 is 14 amino acids long. Germline assignment: CDR1 MNHEY and CDR2 SMNVEV (reference sequence).

V and J are TRBV11-3 and TRBJ2-7; weak D call: TRBD1 (5 bases). Germline-derived CDR1 and CDR2 are SGHNT and YENEEA. This CDR3 comprises 14 residues. The germline V and J ends were trimmed by 4 bases and 5 bases, with 15 bases remaining between them. For the CDR3, the DNA is TGTGCCAGCAGCTCCCGACCCCAGGGCGACGAGCAGTACTTC. Protein: CASSSRPQGDEQYF.

The rearrangement joins TRBV2 to TRBJ2-5, with a possible D match to TRBD1 (6 bases). CDR1 SNHLY and CDR2 FYNNEI come from the germline V gene. Trimming shortened V by 8 bases and J by 1 base, and 11 bases separated the two germline ends. The CDR3 totals 13 residues. Here the CDR3 DNA reads TGTGCCAGCGAGGGGACACGCCAAGAGACCCAGTACTTC. This sequence encodes CASEGTRQETQYF.

This chain links TRBV10-3 with TRBJ2-6; 8 bases line up with TRBD1. CDR1 is ENHRY, CDR2 SYGVKD, per germline. The length of the CDR3 is 16 residues. Trimming removed 10 bases from V and 0 bases from J; junction bases left unmatched: 8. The CDR3, as DNA: TGTGCCACCAATGCAGGGGGCCACTCTGGGGCCAACGTCCTGACTTTC. It translates to CATNAGGHSGANVLTF.

This rearrangement joins TRBV28 to TRBJ1-3; 8 bases fit TRBD1. Trimming at V came to 5 bases and at J to 3 bases, leaving 6 bases not matched to a gene. Germline CDR1 MDHEN, CDR2 SYDVKM. The CDR3 is 15 residues long. In nucleotides, the CDR3 is TGTGCCAGCAGTGTCCAGGGGGCGGGTGGAAACACCATATATTTT. Its translation is CASSVQGAGGNTIYF.

The chain couples TRBV4-1 to TRBJ1-2; a weak D match, TRBD1 (5 bases). There are 15 residues in the CDR3. Looked up from germline, CDR1 is MGHRA and CDR2 is YSYEKL. The germline V and J ends were trimmed by 1 base and 4 bases, with 13 bases remaining between them. The CDR3, as DNA: TGCGCCAGCAGCCAAGGGGGCCAGGCCGCCTATGGCTACACCTTC. Its protein product is CASSQGGQAAYGYTF.

This rearrangement joins TRBV10-2 to TRBJ2-3; a possible D gene is TRBD2 (5 bases). Trimming took 5 bases from V and 1 from J, leaving 10 bases between them. Per germline, CDR1 WSHSY and CDR2 SAAADI. The CDR3 length is 14 residues. The CDR3 DNA is TGCGCCAGCAGTAGGACTGGGCGCACAGATACGCAGTATTTT. Protein product: CASSRTGRTDTQYF.

This clone has just one count. V gene TRBV5-4 combines with J gene TRBJ1-2, with TRBD1 matching 12 bases. V was pared by 3 bases and J by 8 bases, with 17 bases of the junction left unmatched. The CDR3 has 18 residues. Per germline, CDR1 SGHNT and CDR2 YYREEE (reference sequence). The CDR3 DNA reads TGTGCCAGCAGCTCGCCGGGACAGGGGGCGCGCGTTGGCCCGGGCTACACCTTC. Translating it yields CASSSPGQGARVGPGYTF.

The V and J genes are TRBV11-3 and TRBJ2-1; 7 nucleotides agree with TRBD1. The CDR3 consists of 13 residues. Germline-derived CDR1 and CDR2 are SGHNT and YENEEA. The V segment lost 5 bases and the J segment 11 bases; nucleotides outside the gene matches: 9. Here the CDR3 reads CASSQGVHLQQFF. DNA for the CDR3: TGTGCCAGCAGCCAGGGGGTTCATCTACAGCAGTTCTTC.